A selection of T cell receptor beta chains follows, all from one sample in a study of T cells in Graves' hyperthyroidism and ophthalmopathy. A single record per CDR3 protein comes from TCRdb applying MiXCR to the multiplex PCR reads. The table records around 270,000 distinct CDR3 sequences, less than 20% of them present only once. Sequencing was done on a sample of blood. Receptor source: a man aged 45 to 65 with Graves' ophthalmopathy. The CDR3 runs from the conserved cysteine through the conserved F or W. Each record gives: V gene, D gene, clone size, J gene, CDR3 DNA, CDR3 protein. The D gene is left open where the match is weak. Not every row has a clone size; where given, it reads once, few, many or a size class.

v_gene: TRBV20-1
d_gene: -
abundance: many
j_gene: TRBJ1-1
CDR3nt: TGCAGTGCTAGAACAAGAAATTTCCCCGGGACAACAACAGAAGCTTTCTTT
CDR3aa: CSARTRNFPGTTTEAFF

v_gene: TRBV5-1
d_gene: -
abundance: many
j_gene: TRBJ2-4
CDR3nt: TGCGCCAGCAGCTCCGACAATACCCTTGGTGACAAAAACATTCAGTACTTC
CDR3aa: CASSSDNTLGDKNIQYF

v_gene: TRBV11-2
d_gene: -
abundance: many
j_gene: TRBJ1-6
CDR3nt: TGTGCCAGCAGCTTTAGTGATTCACCCCTCCACTTT
CDR3aa: CASSFSDSPLHF

v_gene: TRBV4-2
d_gene: TRBD2
abundance: -
j_gene: TRBJ2-7
CDR3nt: TGTGCCAGCAGCCAAGAGGCTAGCGGGAGCCTGTTCTACGAGCAGTACTTC
CDR3aa: CASSQEASGSLFYEQYF

v_gene: TRBV10-3
d_gene: -
abundance: few
j_gene: TRBJ2-1
CDR3nt: TGTGCCTCGGGACTCCCGGGAAATGAGCAGTTCTTC
CDR3aa: CASGLPGNEQFF

v_gene: TRBV11-2
d_gene: TRBD2
abundance: -
j_gene: TRBJ2-1
CDR3nt: TGTGCCAGCAGCTCCTACAAGGGACGGGAGGGCCCTGGGTACAATGAGCAGTTCTTC
CDR3aa: CASSSYKGREGPGYNEQFF

v_gene: TRBV7-3
d_gene: -
abundance: few
j_gene: TRBJ2-2
CDR3nt: TGTGCCAGCAGCTTAACTAGGGGCGACACCGGGGAGCTGTTTTTT
CDR3aa: CASSLTRGDTGELFF

v_gene: TRBV6-1
d_gene: -
abundance: -
j_gene: TRBJ1-5
CDR3nt: TGTGCCAGCCGACGGACTAATCAGCCCCAGCATTTT
CDR3aa: CASRRTNQPQHF

v_gene: TRBV7-7
d_gene: -
abundance: many
j_gene: TRBJ2-7
CDR3nt: TGTGCTAGCAGAATAAGGGGGGACGAGCAGTACTTC
CDR3aa: CASRIRGDEQYF

v_gene: TRBV25-1
d_gene: TRBD2
abundance: -
j_gene: TRBJ2-3
CDR3nt: TGTGCCAGCAGTGATACTAGCGGGAGAACAGATACGCAGTATTTT
CDR3aa: CASSDTSGRTDTQYF

v_gene: TRBV11-2
d_gene: TRBD1
abundance: -
j_gene: TRBJ2-1
CDR3nt: TGTGCCAGCAGCTTAGTGCGCCGACAGGGTAGGCGACTGAATGAGCAGTTCTTC
CDR3aa: CASSLVRRQGRRLNEQFF

v_gene: TRBV7-8
d_gene: TRBD1
abundance: many
j_gene: TRBJ1-2
CDR3nt: TGTGCCAGCAGTAGCATTATCGGACAGGGGGCACTAAACTATGGCTACACCTTC
CDR3aa: CASSSIIGQGALNYGYTF

v_gene: TRBV7-3
d_gene: -
abundance: -
j_gene: TRBJ2-4
CDR3nt: TGTGCCAGCAGCTTCTTTGAGAACATTCAGTACTTC
CDR3aa: CASSFFENIQYF

v_gene: TRBV5-6
d_gene: -
abundance: once
j_gene: TRBJ2-1
CDR3nt: TGTGCCACCTCTTATGGGTCGGGTGAGCAGTTCTTC
CDR3aa: CATSYGSGEQFF

v_gene: TRBV6-1
d_gene: TRBD2
abundance: few
j_gene: TRBJ2-1
CDR3nt: TGTGCCAGCAAACGGGGGGACTCCTACAATGAGCAGTTCTTC
CDR3aa: CASKRGDSYNEQFF

v_gene: TRBV28
d_gene: TRBD1
abundance: many
j_gene: TRBJ2-2
CDR3nt: TGTGCCAGCAGTTCCGGACAGGGGACCGGGGAGCTGTTTTTT
CDR3aa: CASSSGQGTGELFF

v_gene: TRBV18
d_gene: -
abundance: few
j_gene: TRBJ2-7
CDR3nt: TGTGCCAGCTCACCAAGCGGGACAACTTACGAGCAGTACTTC
CDR3aa: CASSPSGTTYEQYF

v_gene: TRBV30
d_gene: -
abundance: -
j_gene: TRBJ1-3
CDR3nt: TGTGCCTGGAGTGTACTACAGGGAAACACCATATATTTT
CDR3aa: CAWSVLQGNTIYF

v_gene: TRBV2
d_gene: -
abundance: few
j_gene: TRBJ2-4
CDR3nt: TGTGCCAGCAGTGAGAATGAAGTAGCCAAAAACATTCAGTACTTC
CDR3aa: CASSENEVAKNIQYF

v_gene: TRBV7-3
d_gene: TRBD2
abundance: many
j_gene: TRBJ2-3
CDR3nt: TGTGCCAGCAGCTGGTTGACTAGCGGGAGTACAGATACGCAGTATTTT
CDR3aa: CASSWLTSGSTDTQYF

v_gene: TRBV20-1
d_gene: TRBD2
abundance: few
j_gene: TRBJ2-3
CDR3nt: TGCAGTGCTAGAGTCCCCGGCGGGAGGGCCCCGGCAGATACGCAGTATTTT
CDR3aa: CSARVPGGRAPADTQYF

v_gene: TRBV3-1
d_gene: -
abundance: many
j_gene: TRBJ1-5
CDR3nt: TGTGCCAGCAGCCAAGGCGGGGCGCGCCAGCCCCAGCATTTT
CDR3aa: CASSQGGARQPQHF

v_gene: TRBV13
d_gene: -
abundance: many
j_gene: TRBJ2-3
CDR3nt: TGTGCCAGCAGTCGACTGTTGGGGAGGACCACAGATACGCAGTATTTT
CDR3aa: CASSRLLGRTTDTQYF

v_gene: TRBV7-3
d_gene: -
abundance: -
j_gene: TRBJ2-7
CDR3nt: TGTGCCAGCAGCTTAACGCGACTGGACGAGCAGTACTTC
CDR3aa: CASSLTRLDEQYF

v_gene: TRBV20-1
d_gene: -
abundance: many
j_gene: TRBJ2-5
CDR3nt: TGCAGTGCTAGAGCTGTACTCCTTCAAGAGACCCAGTACTTC
CDR3aa: CSARAVLLQETQYF

v_gene: TRBV9
d_gene: TRBD1
abundance: -
j_gene: TRBJ2-6
CDR3nt: TGTGCCAGCAGCGCAACTGGACAGGGGAGGCCTGGGGCCAACGTCCTGACTTTC
CDR3aa: CASSATGQGRPGANVLTF

v_gene: TRBV7-2
d_gene: TRBD1
abundance: -
j_gene: TRBJ1-5
CDR3nt: TGTGCCAGCAGCTTTATGGGGACAGGGAATCAGCCCCAGCATTTT
CDR3aa: CASSFMGTGNQPQHF

v_gene: TRBV4-1
d_gene: TRBD2
abundance: few
j_gene: TRBJ2-1
CDR3nt: TGCGCCAGCAGCCACCCAGCGGGGTCGGGGTACAATGAGCAGTTCTTC
CDR3aa: CASSHPAGSGYNEQFF

v_gene: TRBV20-1
d_gene: TRBD2
abundance: -
j_gene: TRBJ2-1
CDR3nt: TGCAGTGCTAGAGCTCAAACTAGCGGAGTCTACAATGAGCAGTTCTTC
CDR3aa: CSARAQTSGVYNEQFF

v_gene: TRBV20-1
d_gene: TRBD1
abundance: many
j_gene: TRBJ2-5
CDR3nt: TGCAGTGCTAACCGCCGGGACAGCCAAGAGACCCAGTACTTC
CDR3aa: CSANRRDSQETQYF

v_gene: TRBV5-5
d_gene: -
abundance: -
j_gene: TRBJ1-5
CDR3nt: TGTGCCAGCAGCGCCCCGGGCGGTAATCAGCCCCAGCATTTT
CDR3aa: CASSAPGGNQPQHF

v_gene: TRBV28
d_gene: TRBD2
abundance: few
j_gene: TRBJ2-2
CDR3nt: TGTGCCAGCCTCGGCCCCGGGCTAGCGGGATTTCAATTAAACACCGGGGAGCTGTTTTTT
CDR3aa: CASLGPGLAGFQLNTGELFF

v_gene: TRBV4-2
d_gene: TRBD2
abundance: few
j_gene: TRBJ2-7
CDR3nt: TGTGCCAGCAGCCGAGAACCAGGACTAGCGGGAGAGAGCGAGCAGTACTTC
CDR3aa: CASSREPGLAGESEQYF

v_gene: TRBV14
d_gene: TRBD1
abundance: -
j_gene: TRBJ2-7
CDR3nt: TGTGCCAGCAGCCAAGGGGACAGGGAGATCCCTCGGGAGCAGTACTTC
CDR3aa: CASSQGDREIPREQYF

v_gene: TRBV7-2
d_gene: TRBD2
abundance: many
j_gene: TRBJ2-1
CDR3nt: TGTGCCAGCAGCCGCCGACTAGCGGACGGTTACAATGAGCAGTTCTTC
CDR3aa: CASSRRLADGYNEQFF

v_gene: TRBV2
d_gene: TRBD2
abundance: -
j_gene: TRBJ2-2
CDR3nt: TGTGCCAGCAAATTTTGGCGGGAGGGTGTCGGGGAGCTGTTTTTT
CDR3aa: CASKFWREGVGELFF

v_gene: TRBV20-1
d_gene: -
abundance: few
j_gene: TRBJ2-2
CDR3nt: TGCAGTGTCCCAAAAAGGGACACCGGGGAGCTGTTTTTT
CDR3aa: CSVPKRDTGELFF